This TCR beta chain was documented in a study of blood T cell repertoires in COVID-19 (TCRdb year 2020). Regarding the research as a whole: Collaborator samples came from the United States, Italy and Spain and covered acute and convalescent phases of COVID-19. The material from the prospective study consisted of cDNA or gDNA derived from T cells, B-cell-depleted T cells, or PBMCs. A freely available public database, intended as a resource for researchers studying the immune response to SARS-CoV-2, is where the repertoires were released. HLA class I and class II types, where available, came from metadata supplied by the sample provider rather than from assay-based typing. Samples came from the ongoing ImmuneRACE study (first 160 participants) plus 1,254 subjects from 6 global collaborators. Subjects who had been exposed to COVID-19, were actively infected with it, or had recovered from it provided the deeply sampled blood TCRbeta repertoires that made up the dataset. A de-identified subject ID, COVID-19 status, age in years and sex were almost always included in the sample metadata.

Study-wide findings and limitations: How much clinical and demographic metadata was included differed by source and by participant, and the metadata was provided uncurated.

As for this clone: The clone's antigen remains unknown. No much larger clone is present one base from it, and per-base qualities are unavailable.

The immunoSEQ Assay, a bias-controlled multiplex PCR, was used to amplify TCRbeta CDR3 regions from genomic DNA. The published analysis was carried out like this. The number of nucleated cells in each sample was estimated by amplification of reference gene primers within the assay. Sequence reads were collapsed and filtered to measure the absolute abundance of every unique TCRbeta CDR3 rearrangement. Productive Simpson clonality was computed per sample as the square root of Simpson's diversity index over productive rearrangements. TCRdb stores this immuneACCESS table with in-frame sequences only. Part of the clones is absent; in the studies checked, under half of the shortfall reflects unresolved V genes, and no reason is known for the rest. V, J and clone size reflect that table, while D and trimming were determined from the DNA. The sample includes around 280,000 clones, with about 88% observed a single time. 1% to 1.5% of the sample is taken by the ten largest.

Each collaborating institution followed its own protocols to collect whole blood in K2EDTA tubes. For TCRbeta analysis, collaborator samples were shipped as frozen whole blood, as isolated PBMCs, or as DNA extracted from either sample type. CDR1 and CDR2 were assigned from the germline V gene as SGHDT and YYEEEE. Including cysteine and phenylalanine, the CDR3 has 18 amino acids. The retained sequence is limited to the CDR3, 54 bases, with the frame set at the first base. Here V drops 4 bases and J drops 2 bases, and the junction holds 16 bases not matched to any gene. Recombination linked TRBV5-6 to TRBJ1-2; 8 central bases correspond to TRBD1. The clonotype was recovered from a man between 65 and 79 years old with acute or convalescent COVID-19. The sample consisted of peripheral blood. This receptor carries the CDR3 CASSMKIRRTGYNYGYTF. The nucleotide sequence reads TGTGCCAGCAGCATGAAGATACGAAGGACAGGGTACAACTATGGCTACACCTTC.